This passage covers 23 T cell receptor beta chains from one sample sequenced in a study of PD-1 blockade in classical Hodgkin lymphoma. Measured with immunoSEQ multiplex PCR; TCRdb has only the in-frame clones, and not every one. The table records 15,000 or so clones, about 86% of them present only once. Each patient relapsed following autologous stem cell transplantation, and prior brentuximab vedotin exposure differed. The sample was peripheral blood mononuclear cells (PBMCs), taken at baseline. These receptors were collected from a human donor with classical Hodgkin lymphoma.

V usage is TRBV30 and J usage is TRBJ2-3; 13 bases fit TRBD2. Trimming took 3 bases from V and 6 from J; bases not matched to a gene: 3. This CDR3 is 14 amino acids long. Germline values: CDR1 GTSNPN, CDR2 SVGIG (reference sequence). The CDR3 coding sequence is TGTGCCTGGAGACTAGCGGGAGGGCGGGATACGCAGTATTTT. Translating gives CAWRLAGGRDTQYF.

The rearrangement uses TRBV7-9 and TRBJ1-2; D remains unclear. Trimming removed 1 base at V and 7 bases at J, with 4 bases between. Germline V gives CDR1 SEHNR, CDR2 FQNEAQ (reference sequence). This CDR3 region has 11 residues. The CDR3 DNA sequence: TGTGCCAGCAGCTTAGGAAGTGGCTACACCTTC. Its protein is CASSLGSGYTF.

The chain employs TRBV11-3 and TRBJ1-2; 8 bases map to TRBD1. The CDR3 has 16 residues. Germline values: CDR1 SGHNT, CDR2 YENEEA. With V trimmed by 5 bases and J by 4 bases, 12 bases remained unmatched. This CDR3 is CASSQEGRQGSYGYTF. In DNA form, the CDR3 reads TGTGCCAGCAGCCAGGAGGGGAGACAGGGGTCCTATGGCTACACCTTC.

The chain recombines TRBV28 with TRBJ2-7, with D perhaps being TRBD1 or TRBD2 (5 bases each). V was trimmed by 6 bases and J by 6 bases, leaving 18 bases between them. Germline values: CDR1 MDHEN, CDR2 SYDVKM. There are 14 residues in the CDR3. In DNA form, the CDR3 reads TGTGCCAGCAGGTGGGACCGCGCCTACGGCGAGCAGTACTTC. This encodes CASRWDRAYGEQYF.

The chain couples TRBV9 to TRBJ2-3, with a tentative D call TRBD2 (6 bases). Germline CDR1 and CDR2: SGDLS and YYNGEE. This CDR3 is built from 12 residues. V was cut by 3 bases and J by 5 bases, with 7 bases left in between. In DNA form, the CDR3 reads TGTGCCAGCAGCGCCGGGGGAGATACGCAGTATTTT. As protein: CASSAGGDTQYF.

The rearrangement uses TRBV5-1 and TRBJ2-7, with D possibly TRBD2 on 5 matching bases. V lost 0 bases, J lost 3 bases, and 10 bases lay in between. CDR1 SGHRS and CDR2 YFSETQ come from the germline V gene. The CDR3 contains 14 residues. In DNA form, the CDR3 reads TGCGCCAGCAGCTTGGTCGGGGAAATCTACGAGCAGTACTTC. Residues: CASSLVGEIYEQYF.

This clone appeared once. The chain recombines TRBV11-2 with TRBJ2-1, with D tentatively TRBD2 (5 bases). The germline CDR1 and CDR2 sequences are SGHAT and FQNNGV. V lost 6 bases, J lost 4 bases, and 7 bases lay in between. The CDR3 has 12 amino acids. CDR3 in DNA: TGTGCCAGCAGTCGGGGTTACAATGAGCAGTTCTTC. Translation: CASSRGYNEQFF.

The rearrangement links TRBV28 to TRBJ2-1; D is ambiguous. With 4 bases removed from V and 0 bases from J, the gap between germline ends came to 10 bases. Germline CDR1 MDHEN, CDR2 SYDVKM. The CDR3 is made up of 15 amino acids. The CDR3, as DNA: TGTGCCAGCAGTTCGGCTAGGAGCTCCTACAATGAGCAGTTCTTC. Translated, it gives CASSSARSSYNEQFF.

J is TRBJ1-2 and V is TRBV30, with a tentative D call TRBD1 (6 bases). Germline values: CDR1 GTSNPN, CDR2 SVGIG (reference sequence). The CDR3 length is 14 residues. The V end lost 0 bases, the J end lost 4 bases, and 12 bases lay between the germline ends. The CDR3 region is CAWSVPDRGYGYTF. Written as DNA, the CDR3 is TGTGCCTGGAGTGTACCGGACAGAGGCTATGGCTACACCTTC.

This clone was recorded once. The chain recombines TRBV29-1 with TRBJ1-2; D is perhaps TRBD1 (5 bases). Trimming removed 1 base at V and 3 bases at J, with 6 bases between. Per germline, CDR1 SQVTM and CDR2 ANQGSEA. The CDR3 is made up of 12 amino acids. The DNA of the CDR3 is TGCAGCGTTGAAGGAGGGGACTATGGCTACACCTTC. Its translation is CSVEGGDYGYTF.

V is TRBV30 and J is TRBJ2-2; no clear D. Germline V gives CDR1 GTSNPN, CDR2 SVGIG (reference sequence). The CDR3 totals 13 residues. V dropped 1 base and J dropped 5 bases, with 8 bases sitting between them. Written as DNA, the CDR3 is TGTGCCTGGAGTGCGCCACCAACCGGGGAGCTGTTTTTT. This gives the protein CAWSAPPTGELFF.

This chain connects TRBV28 to TRBJ2-2; perhaps D is TRBD1 or TRBD2 (7 bases each). The CDR3 has 15 residues. The germline V gene has CDR1 MDHEN and CDR2 SYDVKM. Trimming pared 8 bases from V and 4 bases from J, leaving 17 bases between. The CDR3 nucleotides read TGTGCCAGCTCAAGACAGGGAGGGAGCACCGGGGAGCTGTTTTTT. It is translated as CASSRQGGSTGELFF.

V usage is TRBV2 and J usage is TRBJ2-7; D is unresolved. CDR3 length equals 13 residues. The germline gives CDR1 SNHLY, CDR2 FYNNEI. Trimming stripped 1 base from V and 3 bases from J, with 7 bases between. CDR3: CASSEGTVYEQYF. The CDR3, as DNA: TGTGCCAGCAGTGAAGGGACGGTCTACGAGCAGTACTTC.

This clone was counted a few times. This chain uses TRBV30 with TRBJ2-7, with D perhaps TRBD2 (6 bases). Germline CDR1 reads GTSNPN; CDR2 reads SVGIG (reference sequence). The CDR3 is 12 amino acids. V gave up 2 bases and J gave up 6 bases, with 11 bases separating them. The DNA for the CDR3 is TGTGCCTGGAGTTGGGACTTGGGCGAGCAGTACTTC. Encoded protein: CAWSWDLGEQYF.

Comments on this clone: The same CDR3 can be traced to other DNA sequences in this sample. J is TRBJ2-1 and V is TRBV13; D possibly corresponds to TRBD1 (5 bases). This CDR3 is 14 amino acids long. The germline CDR1 and CDR2 sequences are PRHDT and FYEKMQ (reference sequence). V was trimmed by 5 bases and J by 2 bases, leaving 10 bases between them. The CDR3 here is CASSAQGTYNEQFF. CDR3 bases: TGTGCCAGCAGCGCCCAGGGAACCTACAATGAGCAGTTCTTC. Complete variable domain (other parts from reference TRBV13 and TRBJ2-1): AAGVIQSPRHLIKEKRETATLKCYPIPRHDTVYWYQQGPGQDPQFLISFYEKMQSDKGSIPDRFSAQQFSDYHSELNMSSLELGDSALYFCASSAQGTYNEQFFGPGTRLTVL.

CDR3 sequence: CASSKTGVEQYF. CDR3 coding DNA: TGTGCCAGTAGTAAGACAGGGGTTGAGCAGTACTTC. The chain has TRBV19 and TRBJ2-7, with TRBD1 matching 8 bases. The CDR3 spans 12 residues. The germline V gene encodes CDR1 LNHDA and CDR2 SQIVND (reference sequence). V lost 4 bases, J lost 7 bases, and 3 bases stayed unmatched.

The chain carries TRBV2 and TRBJ2-7; D is unresolved. Trimming removed 6 bases from V and 3 bases from J, with 9 bases in between. This CDR3 comprises 12 residues. The germline gives CDR1 SNHLY, CDR2 FYNNEI. This CDR3 is CASRQFDYEQYF. In DNA form, the CDR3 reads TGTGCCAGCAGACAGTTCGACTACGAGCAGTACTTC.

V and J are TRBV9 and TRBJ2-1; no clear D gene. Trimming shortened V by 2 bases and J by 3 bases, and 6 bases separated the two germline ends. The CDR3 extends over 13 amino acids. CDR1 and CDR2 (germline): SGDLS, YYNGEE. The DNA for the CDR3 is TGTGCCAGCAGCGTCGCCGACTACAATGAGCAGTTCTTC. This codes for CASSVADYNEQFF.

The chain employs TRBV9 and TRBJ2-5, with TRBD2 as a possible D gene (6 bases). Germline lookup yields CDR1 SGDLS and CDR2 YYNGEE. Trimming took 4 bases from V and 2 from J, leaving 18 bases between them. CDR3 length equals 16 residues. The CDR3 DNA reads TGTGCCAGCAGCCGGACCGGAGGGGAAATTCAAGAGACCCAGTACTTC. Amino acids: CASSRTGGEIQETQYF.

The gene calls are TRBV11-2 and TRBJ2-1; unclear D gene. There are 16 residues in the CDR3. Trimming cost V 2 bases and J 6 bases, with 17 bases left between them. Germline assignment: CDR1 SGHAT and CDR2 FQNNGV. In nucleotides, the CDR3 is TGTGCCAGCAGCTTACTTCTTCATATGCGAACCAATGAGCAGTTCTTC. Encoded protein: CASSLLLHMRTNEQFF.

The chain couples TRBV27 to TRBJ2-5, with a weak D call TRBD2 (5 bases). CDR1 and CDR2 (germline): MNHEY, SMNVEV (reference sequence). V was clipped by 2 bases and J by 5 bases, with 9 bases between them. There are 13 residues in the CDR3. The DNA for the CDR3 is TGTGCCAGCAGTTTAGGTCGCGGGGAGACCCAGTACTTC. This encodes CASSLGRGETQYF.

This clone was detected only a few times. The rearrangement joins TRBV7-9 to TRBJ2-7; D remains unclear. This CDR3 spans 14 amino acids. Per germline, CDR1 SEHNR and CDR2 FQNEAQ (reference sequence). V lost 7 bases and J lost 3, with 16 bases in between. The CDR3 DNA is TGTGCCAGCACTATCGGGTGGCCCTTCTACGAGCAGTACTTC. This encodes CASTIGWPFYEQYF. Full variable domain (missing parts from reference TRBV7-9 and TRBJ2-7): DTGVSQNPRHKITKRGQNVTFRCDPISEHNRLYWYRQTLGQGPEFLTYFQNEAQLEKSRLLSDRFSAERPKGSFSTLEIQRTEQGDSAMYLCASTIGWPFYEQYFGPGTRLTVT.

The rearrangement joins TRBV5-1 to TRBJ2-5; 8 nucleotides line up with TRBD2. Unmatched junction bases numbered 5, after V lost 6 bases and J lost 1 base. The CDR3 has 14 residues. Per germline, CDR1 SGHRS and CDR2 YFSETQ. The CDR3 DNA reads TGCGCCAGCACCCGGGGGGGCGGCCAAGAGACCCAGTACTTC. Translating gives CASTRGGGQETQYF.